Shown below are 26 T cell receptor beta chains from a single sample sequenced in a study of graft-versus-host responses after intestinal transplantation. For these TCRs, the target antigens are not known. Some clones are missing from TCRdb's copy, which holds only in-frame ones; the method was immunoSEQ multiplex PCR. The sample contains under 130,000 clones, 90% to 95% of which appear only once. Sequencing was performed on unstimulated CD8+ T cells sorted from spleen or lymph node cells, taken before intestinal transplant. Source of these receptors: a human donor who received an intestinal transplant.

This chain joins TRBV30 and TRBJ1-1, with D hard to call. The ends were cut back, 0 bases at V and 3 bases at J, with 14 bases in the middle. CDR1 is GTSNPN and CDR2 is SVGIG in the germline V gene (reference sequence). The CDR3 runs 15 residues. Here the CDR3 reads CAWSVPAALHTEAFF. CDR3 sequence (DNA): TGTGCCTGGAGTGTACCCGCTGCGTTACACACTGAAGCTTTCTTT.

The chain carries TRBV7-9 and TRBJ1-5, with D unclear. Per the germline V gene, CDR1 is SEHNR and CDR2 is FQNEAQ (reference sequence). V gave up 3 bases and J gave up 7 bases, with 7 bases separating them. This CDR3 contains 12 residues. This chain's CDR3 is CASSFSGQPQHF. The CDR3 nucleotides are TGTGCCAGCAGCTTCTCGGGGCAGCCCCAGCATTTT.

CDR3 sequence: CASSQSNQPQHF. The CDR3 bases are TGTGCCAGCAGCCAAAGCAATCAGCCCCAGCATTTT. The chain couples TRBV13 to TRBJ1-5; D gene unclear. Deletions cut 5 bases from V and 1 base from J, with 3 bases between. The CDR3 has 12 amino acids. Germline V gene sequence: CDR1 PRHDT, CDR2 FYEKMQ (reference sequence).

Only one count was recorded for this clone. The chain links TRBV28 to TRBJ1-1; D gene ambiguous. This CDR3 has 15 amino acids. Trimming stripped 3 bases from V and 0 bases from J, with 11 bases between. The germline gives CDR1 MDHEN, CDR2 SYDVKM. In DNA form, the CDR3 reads TGTGCCAGCAGTTTGTTTAGCACCATGAACACTGAAGCTTTCTTT. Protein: CASSLFSTMNTEAFF.

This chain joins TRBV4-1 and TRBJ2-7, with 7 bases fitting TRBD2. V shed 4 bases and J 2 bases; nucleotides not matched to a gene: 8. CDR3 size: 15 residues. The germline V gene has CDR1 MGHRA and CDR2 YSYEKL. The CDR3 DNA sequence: TGCGCCAGCAGCCGGGCTAGCGGAATTCCCTACGAGCAGTACTTC. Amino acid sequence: CASSRASGIPYEQYF.

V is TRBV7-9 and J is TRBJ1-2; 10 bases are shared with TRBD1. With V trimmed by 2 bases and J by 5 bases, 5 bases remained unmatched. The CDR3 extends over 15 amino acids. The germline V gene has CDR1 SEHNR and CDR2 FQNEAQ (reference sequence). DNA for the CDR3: TGTGCCAGCAGCTTAATTCTGGGACAGGGGTATGGCTACACCTTC. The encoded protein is CASSLILGQGYGYTF.

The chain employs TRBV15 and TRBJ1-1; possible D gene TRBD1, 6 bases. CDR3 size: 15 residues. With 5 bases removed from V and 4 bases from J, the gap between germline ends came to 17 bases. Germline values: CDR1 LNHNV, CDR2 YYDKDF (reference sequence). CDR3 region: CATSGGDNVITEAFF. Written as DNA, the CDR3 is TGTGCCACCAGCGGAGGGGACAATGTGATCACTGAAGCTTTCTTT.

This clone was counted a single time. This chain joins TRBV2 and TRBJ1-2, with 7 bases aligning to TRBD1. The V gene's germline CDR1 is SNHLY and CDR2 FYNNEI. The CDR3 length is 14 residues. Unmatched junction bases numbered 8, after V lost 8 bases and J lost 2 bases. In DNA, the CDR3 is TGTGCCAGCGGGTTAGACAGGGCCAACTATGGCTACACCTTC. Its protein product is CASGLDRANYGYTF.

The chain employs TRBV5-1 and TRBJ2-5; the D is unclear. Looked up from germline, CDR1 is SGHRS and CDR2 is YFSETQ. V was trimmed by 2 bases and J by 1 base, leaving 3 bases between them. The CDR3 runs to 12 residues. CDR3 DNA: TGCGCCAGCAGCTTCAGCCAAGAGACCCAGTACTTC. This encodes CASSFSQETQYF.

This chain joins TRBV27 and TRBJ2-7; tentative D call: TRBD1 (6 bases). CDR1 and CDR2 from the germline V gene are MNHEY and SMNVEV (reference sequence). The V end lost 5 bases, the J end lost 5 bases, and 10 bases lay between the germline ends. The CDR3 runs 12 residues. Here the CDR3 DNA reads TGTGCCAGCAGTCCACAGGGTAACGAGCAGTACTTC. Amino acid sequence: CASSPQGNEQYF.

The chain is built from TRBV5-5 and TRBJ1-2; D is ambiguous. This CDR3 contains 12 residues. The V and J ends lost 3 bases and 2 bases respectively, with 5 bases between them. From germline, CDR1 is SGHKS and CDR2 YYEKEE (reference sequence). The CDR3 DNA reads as TGTGCCAGCAGCTCAGAGAACTATGGCTACACCTTC. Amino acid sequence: CASSSENYGYTF.

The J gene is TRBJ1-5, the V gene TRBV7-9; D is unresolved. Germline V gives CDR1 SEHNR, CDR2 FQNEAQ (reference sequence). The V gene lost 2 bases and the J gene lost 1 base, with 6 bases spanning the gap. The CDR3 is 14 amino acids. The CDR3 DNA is TGTGCCAGCAGCTTAAACAGAAGCAATCAGCCCCAGCATTTT. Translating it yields CASSLNRSNQPQHF.

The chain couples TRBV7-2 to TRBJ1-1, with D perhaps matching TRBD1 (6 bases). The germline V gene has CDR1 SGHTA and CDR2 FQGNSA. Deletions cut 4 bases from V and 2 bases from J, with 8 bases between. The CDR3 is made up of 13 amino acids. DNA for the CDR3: TGTGCCAGCAGCTCCGGGGGCAACACTGAAGCTTTCTTT. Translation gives CASSSGGNTEAFF.

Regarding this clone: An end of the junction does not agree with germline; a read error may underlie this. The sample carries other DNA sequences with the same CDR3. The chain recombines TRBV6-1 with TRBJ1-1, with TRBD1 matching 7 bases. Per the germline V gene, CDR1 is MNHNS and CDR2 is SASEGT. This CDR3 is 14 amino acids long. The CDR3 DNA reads TGTGCCAGCAGCGATGTGGCAGGGGGACGAATTGGCCAATTT. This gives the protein CASSDVAGGRIGQF.

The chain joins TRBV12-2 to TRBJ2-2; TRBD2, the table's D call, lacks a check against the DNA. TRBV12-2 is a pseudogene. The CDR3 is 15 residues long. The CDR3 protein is CASRLWVLRSGELFF. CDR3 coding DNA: TGTGCAAGTCGCTTATGGGTGTTGAGGTCCGGGGAGCTGTTTTTT.

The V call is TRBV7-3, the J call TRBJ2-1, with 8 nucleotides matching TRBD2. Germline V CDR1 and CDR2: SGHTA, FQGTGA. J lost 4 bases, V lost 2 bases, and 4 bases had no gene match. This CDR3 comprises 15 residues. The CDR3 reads CASSLGGGSYNEQFF. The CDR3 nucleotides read TGTGCCAGCAGCTTAGGCGGGGGGTCTTACAATGAGCAGTTCTTC. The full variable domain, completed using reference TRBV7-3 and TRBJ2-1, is GAGVSQTPSNKVTEKGKYVELRCDPISGHTALYWYRQSLGQGPEFLIYFQGTGAADDSGLPNDRFFAVRPEGSVSTLKIQRTERGDSAVYLCASSLGGGSYNEQFFGPGTRLTVL.

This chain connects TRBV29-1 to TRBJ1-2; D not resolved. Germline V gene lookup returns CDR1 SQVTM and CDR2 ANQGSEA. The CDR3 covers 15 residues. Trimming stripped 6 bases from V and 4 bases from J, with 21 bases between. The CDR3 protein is CSVPGSKSSIYGYTF. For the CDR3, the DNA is TGCAGCGTCCCGGGTAGCAAGAGTTCAATCTATGGCTACACCTTC.

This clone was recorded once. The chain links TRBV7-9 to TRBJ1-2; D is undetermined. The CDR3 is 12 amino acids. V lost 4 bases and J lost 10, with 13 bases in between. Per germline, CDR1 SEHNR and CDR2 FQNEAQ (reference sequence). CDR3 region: CASSSRALDYTF. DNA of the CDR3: TGTGCCAGCAGCTCGAGAGCCTTGGACTACACCTTC.

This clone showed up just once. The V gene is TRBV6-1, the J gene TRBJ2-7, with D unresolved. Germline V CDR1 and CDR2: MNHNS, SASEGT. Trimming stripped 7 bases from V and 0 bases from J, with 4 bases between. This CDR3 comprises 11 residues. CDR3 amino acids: CASMASYEQYF. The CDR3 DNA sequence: TGTGCCAGCATGGCCTCCTACGAGCAGTACTTC.

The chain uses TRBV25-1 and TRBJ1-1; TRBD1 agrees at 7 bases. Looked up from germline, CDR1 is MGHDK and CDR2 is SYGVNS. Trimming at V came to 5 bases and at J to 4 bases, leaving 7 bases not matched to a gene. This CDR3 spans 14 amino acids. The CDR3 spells CASSLTGRITEAFF. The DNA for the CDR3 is TGTGCCAGCAGTCTGACAGGGCGTATCACTGAAGCTTTCTTT.

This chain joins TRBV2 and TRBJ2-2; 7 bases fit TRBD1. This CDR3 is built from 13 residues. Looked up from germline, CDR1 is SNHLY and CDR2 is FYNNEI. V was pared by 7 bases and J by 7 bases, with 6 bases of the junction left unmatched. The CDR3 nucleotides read TGTGCCAGCATTGGACAGGAAATCGGGGAGCTGTTTTTT. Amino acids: CASIGQEIGELFF.

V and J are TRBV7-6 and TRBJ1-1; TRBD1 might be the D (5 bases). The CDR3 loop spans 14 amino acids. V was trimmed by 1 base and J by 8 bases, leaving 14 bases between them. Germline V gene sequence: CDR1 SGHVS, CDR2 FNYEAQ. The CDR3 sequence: CASSLGGAGTEAFF. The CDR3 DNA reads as TGTGCCAGCAGCTTAGGGGGAGCAGGGACGGAAGCTTTCTTT.

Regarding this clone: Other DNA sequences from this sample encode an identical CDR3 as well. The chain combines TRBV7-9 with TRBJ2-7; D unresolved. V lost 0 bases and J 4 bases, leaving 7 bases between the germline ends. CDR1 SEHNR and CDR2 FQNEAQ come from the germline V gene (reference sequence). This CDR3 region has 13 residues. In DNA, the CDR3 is TGTGCCAGCAGCTTAGCGCTGAGTTACGAGCAGTACTTC. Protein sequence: CASSLALSYEQYF.

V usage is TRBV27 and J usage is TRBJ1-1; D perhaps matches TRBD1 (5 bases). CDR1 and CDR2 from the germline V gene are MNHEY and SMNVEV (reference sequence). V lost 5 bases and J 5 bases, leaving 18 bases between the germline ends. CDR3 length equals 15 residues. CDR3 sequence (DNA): TGTGCCAGCAGTCCGATGGAGGGGCGAGTAACTGAAGCTTTCTTT. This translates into CASSPMEGRVTEAFF.

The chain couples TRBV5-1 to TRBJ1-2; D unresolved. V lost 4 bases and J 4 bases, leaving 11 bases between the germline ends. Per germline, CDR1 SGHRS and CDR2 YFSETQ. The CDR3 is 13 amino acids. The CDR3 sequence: CASSRSHGYGYTF. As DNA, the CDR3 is TGCGCCAGCAGCCGGAGTCACGGCTATGGCTACACCTTC.

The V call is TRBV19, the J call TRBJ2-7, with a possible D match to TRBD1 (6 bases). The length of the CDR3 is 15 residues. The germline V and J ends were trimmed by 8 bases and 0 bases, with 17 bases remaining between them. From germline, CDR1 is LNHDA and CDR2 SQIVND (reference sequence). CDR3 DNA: TGTGCCAGTTCACCTGCGACAGGAGCCTCCTACGAGCAGTACTTC. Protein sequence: CASSPATGASYEQYF.